This T cell receptor (beta chain) stems from a study of blood T cells in healthy people across ages (dated by TCRdb to about 2015). As for the study more broadly: In model experiments, roughly one uniquely barcoded TCR beta cDNA molecule per two T cells was captured by template switching. Age-related changes in TCR beta repertoire diversity were measured in the study by deep sequencing normalized with unique cDNA molecular identifiers. Donors were grouped into four age groups: young (average 16 years), middle-aged (roughly 40), aged (around 60) and long-lived (around 80). To avoid experimental bias, donors of different ages were spread randomly across the sequencing lanes. Using the same blood draw, the study looked at two additional independent replicas of 1 million unique cDNA reads for two donors, one aged 18 to 29 and the other aged 80 or older. Summary of the overall study and its limitations: The CMV infection status of donors was not known, potentially confounding age-related changes in expanded clonotypes. Total diversity estimates from one million sequenced T cells were considered lower bounds and underestimates. A strong correlation was found between observed TCR beta diversity and the percentage of naive T cells measured by flow cytometry. Conclusive comparison of naive and antigen-experienced compartments was prevented by the profiling of bulk unsorted PBMCs. Compared with the aged group, the long-lived group had more naive CD4+ T cells, fewer expanded clones and increased TCR diversity, a pattern suggesting age selection. Observed TCR beta diversity per million T cells fell roughly linearly with age, and a significant reduction was already apparent by age about 43.

Systemically healthy Caucasian individuals from Russia, approximately 39 in total and aged roughly 6 to 100 years, were included as donors. Each donor gave ten milliliters of peripheral blood, drawn into EDTA-treated Vacutainer tubes. Ficoll-Paque density-gradient centrifugation was used to isolate PBMCs, with at least 7 million obtained per sample. Trizol reagent was used to extract total RNA from the PBMCs, yielding at least 6 micrograms per sample. For every donor, flow cytometry on a PBMC aliquot measured the percentage of naive CD45RAhigh/CD27high T cells. With regard to this clonotype: No antigen is known for it. No much larger clone exists at a distance of one base, and base qualities are not known.

Library generation was performed with 5' RACE. The run used an Illumina HiSeq 2500. The second PCR ran for roughly 6 to 11 cycles and used a J-beta primer mix along with a sample-barcoded 5' primer. Each TCR beta cDNA molecule received a unique molecular identifier from a template-switch 5' adaptor carrying 12 random nucleotides. Each sample yielded at least 2.5 million CDR3-containing paired-end reads. First-strand cDNA was synthesized from all RNA with the Mint cDNA synthesis kit, primed by a TRBC-specific oligonucleotide. Following uracil-DNA glycosylase treatment, a first 18-cycle PCR with universal primers M1SS and BC2_uni_R was performed on all cDNA. Under the source paper's analysis protocol: Each sample was normalized by randomly selecting 1 million high-quality reads, each carrying a distinct molecular identifier. Instead of being binned into consensus sequences, reads that shared molecular identifiers were thrown out. MiTCR, with a Q25 quality threshold and the strictest error-elimination algorithm, was used for CDR3 identification, clonotype clustering and error correction. A nonparametric unseen species model with Euler transformation was used to estimate a lower bound on total TCR beta diversity. Through fastp at Q25 and MiXCR, TCRdb rebuilt clones from the public reads, retaining in-frame beta chains. Each entry merges the rows of one CDR3 protein and shows their most common DNA and genes. TCRdb, rather than the study authors, made the V and J calls. The sample table contains about 1.6 million distinct CDR3 sequences; only one count was recorded for about 32% of them. The ten biggest clones cover approximately 10% of the sample.

The source of this sequence is a woman aged 30 to 39 in good health. Material for sequencing was blood.

The DNA is as follows: TGTGCCAGCAGCTTAGGCCTAACAGGGGGCTTGAGGGGCTACACCTTC. The translation is CASSLGLTGGLRGYTF. The V and J segments used are TRBV13 and TRBJ1-2; 9 middle bases align to TRBD1. The CDR3, cysteine through phenylalanine, is 16 amino acids long. The kept DNA is CDR3 alone, 48 bases in frame from the first base. V is trimmed back by 0 bases and J by 8 bases, and the junction contains 10 bases that no gene match accounts for. Taken from the germline V gene (reference sequence), the CDR1 and CDR2 loops are PRHDT and FYEKMQ. The full variable domain, with segments outside the CDR3 supplied by the reference TRBV13 and TRBJ1-2 proteins, appears as AAGVIQSPRHLIKEKRETATLKCYPIPRHDTVYWYQQGPGQDPQFLISFYEKMQSDKGSIPDRFSAQQFSDYHSELNMSSLELGDSALYFCASSLGLTGGLRGYTFGSGTRLTVV.